Listed below are T cell receptor beta chains from one sample, sequenced in a study of blood T cell repertoires in COVID-19. Profiling relied on immunoSEQ multiplex PCR, and the TCRdb table lists in-frame clones only, not all of them. Of about 280,000 clones listed, approximately 83% are singletons. Sequenced material: peripheral blood. Receptors were obtained from a woman aged 70 to 79 with acute or convalescent COVID-19. Each CDR3 is given with its conserved first and last residue.

V gene	J gene	CDR3 protein
TRBV5-5	TRBJ1-1	CASSLQGMNTEAFF
TRBV11-2	TRBJ1-5	CASSLGPADQPQHF
TRBV11-3	TRBJ2-2	CASSLQASGGRNTGELFF
TRBV20-1	TRBJ2-1	CSARLANEQFF
TRBV7-2	TRBJ2-5	CASSLEPVAVWETQYF
TRBV9	TRBJ1-2	CASSVSPRDYGYTF
TRBV5-6	TRBJ2-7	CASTKGHFSYEQYF
TRBV7-6	TRBJ1-3	CASSLAFRDRGGNTIYF
TRBV10-3	TRBJ2-3	CAISESTQGGFSTDTQYF
TRBV6-5	TRBJ2-1	CASQRDRGPNEQFF
TRBV10-2	TRBJ2-5	CASRLAARETQYF
TRBV20-1	TRBJ2-7	CSAVLDYEQYF
TRBV2	TRBJ1-1	CASSSQGSYTEAFF
TRBV9	TRBJ2-1	CASSLGGEQFF
TRBV19	TRBJ2-3	CASTQRGVEGSDTQYF
TRBV7-2	TRBJ2-7	CASSLPRGGVSYEQYF
TRBV7-6	TRBJ2-3	CASSLRGLAGGGADTQYF
TRBV3-1/TRBV3-2	TRBJ1-2	CASSQDGGRDYGYTF
TRBV24-1	TRBJ2-2	CAPKARDSDSNTGELFF
TRBV9	TRBJ2-2	CASSVGPQGKEWELFF
TRBV24-1	TRBJ2-5	CATSVGAQETQYF
TRBV6-1	TRBJ2-2	CASSESDFWGELFF
TRBV3-1/TRBV3-2	TRBJ1-1	CASSLFAGSEAFF
TRBV2	TRBJ2-2	CASSYSGTGVKTGELFF
TRBV3-1/TRBV3-2	TRBJ1-1	CASSRTGGYTEAFF
TRBV3-1/TRBV3-2	TRBJ2-5	CASSHRGLFQETQYF
TRBV9	TRBJ2-5	CASSVGLAGTQETQYF
TRBV6-5	TRBJ2-1	CASSINRAEQFF
TRBV3-1/TRBV3-2	TRBJ2-2	CASTQGTSTGELFF
TRBV12-5	TRBJ1-1	CASLPDRANTEAFF
TRBV5-1	TRBJ1-1	CASRGDSTPGVTEAFF
TRBV2	TRBJ1-4	CASRLEREKLFF
TRBV3-1/TRBV3-2	TRBJ2-3	CASSQQRTSGGGDTQYF
TRBV7-8	TRBJ1-5	CASSLVSTGGYQPQHF
TRBV9	TRBJ1-3	CASSGGGELGNTIYF
TRBV11-2	TRBJ1-5	CASSLVEDQPQHF
TRBV7-9	TRBJ1-4	CASSLAGAFSEKLFF
TRBV24-1	TRBJ2-3	CATSDFGLAQYF
TRBV18	TRBJ2-1	CASSPASGGRNEQFF
TRBV3-1/TRBV3-2	TRBJ2-2	CASSALAYTGELFF
TRBV7-9	TRBJ2-2	CASSLTGAGELFF
TRBV19	TRBJ2-4	CASSTQGNIQYF
TRBV19	TRBJ1-2	CASSLKPGTEYGYTF
TRBV21-1	TRBJ2-7	CASGAGGHEQYF
TRBV19	TRBJ1-6	CASSTQGSAYNSPLHF
TRBV5-1	TRBJ2-2	CASSRVTGELFF